The T cell receptor (beta chain) described here comes from a study of cytomegalovirus exposure and HLA in healthy donors. Study-level findings and limits: Analyzed later, most CMV-associated TCR beta chains appeared HLA-restricted. Earlier analysis looked at TCR beta V segments, and most were productive about 90% or about 30% of the time. Some V segments, including TRBV6-2 and TRBV6-3, were excluded as indistinguishable.

Researchers ran the PCR with 60 Vbeta and 13 Jbeta primers. TCRdb's table, derived via immunoSEQ multiplex PCR, lists solely in-frame clones and lacks some. The profile shows over 150,000 clones, approximately 78% of them singletons. The CDR3 is made up of 13 amino acids. The trim removed 6 bases at V and 4 bases at J, leaving 6 bases unmatched. Germline assignment: CDR1 SGDLS and CDR2 YYNGEE. On this clone itself: The antigen remains undetermined.

What was sequenced was PBMCs. The chain joins TRBV9 to TRBJ1-2; TRBD1 agrees at 7 bases. The origin of this receptor is a woman aged 18-35 years in good health and CMV-seronegative. CDR3 in amino acids: CASTLQGPYGYTF. In DNA form, the CDR3 reads TGTGCCAGCACTCTACAGGGGCCCTATGGCTACACCTTC.